This T cell receptor beta chain was obtained from a study of T-cell memory formation after mild COVID-19. Study background: In these data, TCR clusters were largely donor specific.

Study observations and caveats: Clones from the second wave (peaking day 37) had unconfirmed SARS-CoV-2 specificity.

Barcoded TCR alpha and TCR beta cDNA libraries with UMIs came from 5'RACE using constant-segment primers. TCRdb analysed the 5' RACE reads with MiXCR anew, one entry per CDR3 protein. The sample includes 560,000 or so distinct CDR3 sequences, 15% to 20% of them seen just once. Germline CDR1 reads LGHDT; CDR2 reads YNNKEL (reference sequence). CDR3 size: 17 residues. J was trimmed by 2 bases and V by 0 bases; bases with no gene match: 1. For this clonotype: Antigen unknown.

The sample was PBMCs or a T cell subset sorted from them (not recorded which). The chain recombines TRBV3-1 with TRBJ2-2; 12 bases align to TRBD2. The TCR comes from an adult woman who had mild COVID-19 (a few samples of this study predate the infection). Cell type and time point are not known. The CDR3 here is CASSQEGLAGNTGELFF. As DNA, the CDR3 is TGTGCCAGCAGCCAAGAAGGACTAGCGGGAAACACCGGGGAGCTGTTTTTT.